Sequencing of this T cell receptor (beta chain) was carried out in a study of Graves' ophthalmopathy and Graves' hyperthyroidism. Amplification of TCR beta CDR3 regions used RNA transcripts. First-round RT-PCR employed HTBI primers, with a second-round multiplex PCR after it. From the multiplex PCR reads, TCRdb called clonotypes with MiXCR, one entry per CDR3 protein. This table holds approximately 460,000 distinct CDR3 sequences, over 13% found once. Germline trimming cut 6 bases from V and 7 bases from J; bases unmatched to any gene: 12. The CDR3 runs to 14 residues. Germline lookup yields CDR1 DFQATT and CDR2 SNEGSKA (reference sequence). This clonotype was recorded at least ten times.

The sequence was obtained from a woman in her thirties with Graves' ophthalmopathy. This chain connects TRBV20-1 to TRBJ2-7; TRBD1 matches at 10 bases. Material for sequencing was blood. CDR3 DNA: TGCAGTGCACTTCGACAGGGGGCCTTTATAGAGCAGTACTTC. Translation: CSALRQGAFIEQYF.